The 13 T cell receptor beta chains presented below share a single source sample, sequenced in a study of cytomegalovirus exposure and HLA in healthy donors. Primers: 60 Vbeta forward and 13 Jbeta reverse. Assay used: immunoSEQ multiplex PCR; TCRdb lists only in-frame clones, some missing. The sample consists of some 160,000 clones, 75% to 80% of them appearing once. Sequencing used PBMCs. All receptors come from a woman in her 30s in good health and CMV-seronegative.

This clone has just one count. The V and J genes are TRBV2 and TRBJ2-7; D not resolved. Germline-derived CDR1 and CDR2 are SNHLY and FYNNEI. Trimming took 6 bases from V and 0 from J, leaving 12 bases between them. CDR3 length: 14 amino acids. CDR3 nucleotides: TGTGCCAGCAGCAACCTTCGCGGCTCCTACGAGCAGTACTTC. Amino acids: CASSNLRGSYEQYF. Full variable domain (remainder filled in from reference TRBV2 and TRBJ2-7): EPEVTQTPSHQVTQMGQEVILRCVPISNHLYFYWYRQILGQKVEFLVSFYNNEISEKSEIFDDQFSVERPDGSNFTLKIRSTKLEDSAMYFCASSNLRGSYEQYFGPGTRLTVT.

Only one count was recorded for this clone. This chain joins TRBV4-3 and TRBJ2-1; D perhaps matches TRBD1 (6 bases). Trimming took off 1 base at V and 0 bases at J, with 19 bases between the two ends. The CDR3 sequence is 19 residues long. The germline V gene encodes CDR1 LGHNA and CDR2 YSLEER. The CDR3 sequence is CASSQAADRTRSSYNEQFF. The CDR3 region has the DNA TGCGCCAGCAGCCAAGCGGCCGACAGGACAAGAAGCTCCTACAATGAGCAGTTCTTC.

The chain combines TRBV18 with TRBJ1-1; D is undetermined. V lost 4 bases and J 11 bases, leaving 11 bases between the germline ends. The germline gives CDR1 KGHSH, CDR2 LQKENI. The length of the CDR3 is 11 residues. CDR3 in DNA: TGTGCCAGCTCACAAAGAAATGAGGCTTTCTTT. This sequence encodes CASSQRNEAFF.

The chain combines TRBV9 with TRBJ2-1; the D gene is possibly TRBD2 (7 bases). V lost 3 bases and J 10 bases, leaving 8 bases between the germline ends. This CDR3 has 11 amino acids. The germline CDR1 and CDR2 sequences are SGDLS and YYNGEE. CDR3 sequence: CASSEGGEQFF. The CDR3 bases are TGTGCCAGCAGCGAGGGGGGGGAGCAGTTCTTC.

This chain uses TRBV18 with TRBJ2-1, with 14 positions matching TRBD2. This CDR3 is 18 amino acids long. The V gene end was trimmed by 3 bases and the J gene end by 6 bases; junction bases not matched to a gene: 10. Germline V gene sequence: CDR1 KGHSH, CDR2 LQKENI. The CDR3 nucleotides read TGTGCCAGCTCACCGACTAGCGGGGGGGGCTCCTCAGGCAATGAGCAGTTCTTC. Translated, it gives CASSPTSGGGSSGNEQFF.

The genes are TRBV6-1 and TRBJ2-7, with 10 bases aligning to TRBD1. The CDR3 length is 14 residues. The V segment lost 7 bases and the J segment 4 bases; nucleotides outside the gene matches: 7. CDR1 is MNHNS, CDR2 SASEGT, per germline. The CDR3: CASIRPGQGYEQYF. The CDR3 nucleotides are TGTGCCAGCATCCGCCCGGGACAGGGGTACGAGCAGTACTTC.

This clone appeared once. The V call is TRBV10-3, the J call TRBJ1-1; no definite D call. CDR1 is ENHRY and CDR2 is SYGVKD in the germline V gene. This CDR3 spans 14 amino acids. Trimming took 10 bases from V and 1 from J, leaving 16 bases between them. The CDR3 DNA follows: TGTGCCACCCAAGGACTCACGGGGAACACTGAAGCTTTCTTT. Its protein is CATQGLTGNTEAFF.

As regards this clone: This sample also contains other DNA sequences that code for the same CDR3. V and J are TRBV7-2 and TRBJ1-2; the match to TRBD1 covers 8 bases. V lost 1 base, J lost 4 bases, and 8 bases stayed unmatched. The germline V gene has CDR1 SGHTA and CDR2 FQGNSA. The CDR3 length is 16 residues. The CDR3 reads CASSLETGATIYGYTF. Written as DNA, the CDR3 is TGTGCCAGCAGCTTAGAGACAGGGGCAACAATCTATGGCTACACCTTC.

V and J are TRBV5-6 and TRBJ2-1, with D maybe TRBD2 (5 bases). Germline CDR1 SGHDT, CDR2 YYEEEE. The CDR3 contains 13 residues. V was trimmed by 0 bases and J by 8 bases, leaving 9 bases between them. DNA for the CDR3: TGTGCCAGCAGCTTGGGAGGGATGGATGAGCAGTTCTTC. Translation gives CASSLGGMDEQFF.

This rearrangement joins TRBV11-2 to TRBJ1-1, with D perhaps matching TRBD1 (6 bases). From germline, CDR1 is SGHAT and CDR2 FQNNGV. This CDR3 is built from 15 residues. V was shortened by 2 bases and J by 0 bases, with 10 bases between the two germline ends. In DNA form, the CDR3 reads TGTGCCAGCAGCTTAACGGGGACAATGAACACTGAAGCTTTCTTT. Translated, it gives CASSLTGTMNTEAFF.

This chain connects TRBV7-9 to TRBJ2-6; D ambiguous. The germline V gene has CDR1 SEHNR and CDR2 FQNEAQ (reference sequence). The CDR3 loop spans 14 amino acids. V dropped 5 bases and J dropped 3 bases, with 8 bases sitting between them. This CDR3 is CASSATGGANVLTF. As DNA, the CDR3 is TGTGCCAGCAGCGCCACTGGTGGGGCCAACGTCCTGACTTTC.

This clone was counted between two and nine times. This chain connects TRBV5-1 to TRBJ2-3; 9 bases agree with TRBD1. CDR1 is SGHRS and CDR2 is YFSETQ in the germline V gene. The trim removed 0 bases at V and 5 bases at J, leaving 7 bases unmatched. The CDR3 covers 16 residues. The CDR3 sequence: CASSLDPGQGRDTQYF. The DNA of the CDR3 is TGCGCCAGCAGCTTGGACCCGGGACAGGGAAGAGATACGCAGTATTTT.

The chain joins TRBV11-3 to TRBJ2-2, with TRBD1 as a possible D gene (6 bases). This CDR3 has 13 residues. The germline gives CDR1 SGHNT, CDR2 YENEEA. Trimming cost V 5 bases and J 6 bases, with 10 bases left between them. This chain's CDR3 is CASSLQGPGELFF. CDR3 nucleotides: TGTGCCAGCAGCCTACAGGGCCCCGGGGAGCTGTTTTTT.